This TCR beta chain was sequenced in a study of T cell responses to AZD1222 COVID-19 vaccine. Some clones are missing from TCRdb's copy, which holds only in-frame ones; the method was immunoSEQ multiplex PCR. The table has 150,000 to 200,000 clones, 90% seen once. Study-wide points: Close to half of all spike-specific TCRs reportedly target regions of the variants that are unmutated. White British people made up most donors, females outnumbered males, and clonal diversity was possibly underestimated. Repertoires were obtained solely post-peak T cell response.

The germline V and J ends were trimmed by 3 bases and 1 base, with 6 bases remaining between them. The CDR3 contains 14 residues. The germline V gene encodes CDR1 MNHEY and CDR2 SVGAGI. Points on this clone: No antigen is known for it.

The chain couples TRBV6-5 to TRBJ2-2; D call uncertain. This clonotype originated in an adult who received the AZD1222 COVID-19 vaccine. The specimen comprised peripheral blood, sampled 28 days after the second AZD1222 dose. The CDR3 sequence: CASSYSRNTGELFF. CDR3 coding DNA: TGTGCCAGCAGTTATAGTAGGAACACCGGGGAGCTGTTTTTT.